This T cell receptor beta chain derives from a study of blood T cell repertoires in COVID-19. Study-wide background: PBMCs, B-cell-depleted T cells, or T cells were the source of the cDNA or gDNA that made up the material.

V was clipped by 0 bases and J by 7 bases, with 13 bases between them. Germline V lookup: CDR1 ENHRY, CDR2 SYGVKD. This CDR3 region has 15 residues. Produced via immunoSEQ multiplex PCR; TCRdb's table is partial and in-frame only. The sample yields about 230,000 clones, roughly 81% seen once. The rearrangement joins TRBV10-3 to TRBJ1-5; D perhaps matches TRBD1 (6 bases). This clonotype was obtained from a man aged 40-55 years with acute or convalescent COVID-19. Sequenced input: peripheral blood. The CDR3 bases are TGTGCCATCAGTGAGTCAGGGACAACTGGCCAGCCCCAGCATTTT. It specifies CAISESGTTGQPQHF.